A selection of T cell receptor beta chains follows, all from one sample in a study of identical twins. From the 5' RACE reads, TCRdb called clonotypes with MiXCR, one entry per CDR3 protein. The sample has approximately 500,000 distinct CDR3 sequences; less than 25% are singletons. The same data also went into a second study, on T cells expressing NK-cell markers.

The specimen sequenced was CD4+ T cells sorted from blood. The receptors come from a woman aged 18 to 35 in good health. The conserved cysteine and the conserved F or W are not part of the CDR3 here.

v_call cdr3_aa
TRBV20-1 SARLTEGSQETQY
TRBV28 AIAGTDTQY
TRBV15 ATSKGQGVNSPLH
TRBV3-1 ASTHGTEAF
TRBV20-1 SGGIRETQY
TRBV29-1 SVAAGDYEQY
TRBV7-8 ASSLTTDSEAF
TRBV7-9 ASTAGTGPDEKLF
TRBV7-3 ASSSTSGLTQY
TRBV12-3/TRBV12-4 ASSPRGIVLGDYGYT
TRBV7-2 ASSFPDRGSSYNEQF
TRBV6-6 ASQGSDYEQY
TRBV12-3/TRBV12-4 ASSFQGANTEAF
TRBV29-1 SAGTDTQY
TRBV20-1 SARDPRQRVYEQY
TRBV10-3 AISDPGRYNEQF
TRBV18 ASSPPTAARTYEQY
TRBV7-3 ASSLIPPRALRWTEAF
TRBV10-3 ATRLAGAHEQY
TRBV20-1 SARVLAASNEQF
TRBV5-1 ASSLGGTMYNEQF
TRBV9 ASSPRQGTEAF
TRBV20-1 SAREPLDKRSARDTQY
TRBV15 ATSRAPSPESEQF
TRBV7-3 ASSRTGLAGELF
TRBV9 ASSPGDFLRVEQF
TRBV9 ASSVEAILAGGTDTQY
TRBV20-1 SARGQFSNQPQH
TRBV11-3 ASSLFGVTEETQY
TRBV12-3/TRBV12-4 ASRWGLAGHYEQY
TRBV3-1 ASSPGTSLSYNEQF
TRBV14 ASSQGGITPLH
TRBV12-3/TRBV12-4 ASSFNPGVRSPLH
TRBV11-2 ASSFGWGPSQQF
TRBV5-1 ASSLVGATNTGELF
TRBV10-3 AISERPGSNTEAF
TRBV6-1 ASRDITPYNEQF
TRBV11-2 ASNSRVGGRVPYEQY
TRBV28 ATIQLNPYEQY
TRBV27 ASSLGERTGQETQY
TRBV7-2 ASSSGTGVNEQF
TRBV29-1 SVRRDTLSEQY
TRBV29-1 SVGGQPYQETQY
TRBV6-2/TRBV6-3 ASSSRSAEGY
TRBV7-9 ASSLQQGSGGYT
TRBV6-2/TRBV6-3 ASSYRGRKSNQPQH
TRBV9 ASSERGRFKETQY
TRBV5-1 ASRGLAGSLPSYNEQF